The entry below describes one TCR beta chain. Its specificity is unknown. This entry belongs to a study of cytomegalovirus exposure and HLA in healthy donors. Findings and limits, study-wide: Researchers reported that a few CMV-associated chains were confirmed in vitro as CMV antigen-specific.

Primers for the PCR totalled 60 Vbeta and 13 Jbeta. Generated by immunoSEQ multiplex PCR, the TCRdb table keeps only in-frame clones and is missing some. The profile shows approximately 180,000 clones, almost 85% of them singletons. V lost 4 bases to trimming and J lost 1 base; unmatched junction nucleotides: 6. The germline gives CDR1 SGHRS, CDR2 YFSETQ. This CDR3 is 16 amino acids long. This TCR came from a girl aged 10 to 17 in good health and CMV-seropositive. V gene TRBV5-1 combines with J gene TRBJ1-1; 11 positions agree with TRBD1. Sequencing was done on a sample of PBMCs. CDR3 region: CASSVDRGRENTEAFF. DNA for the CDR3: TGCGCCAGCAGCGTGGACAGGGGGCGTGAGAACACTGAAGCTTTCTTT.